Presented here are 24 T cell receptor beta chains from one specimen sequenced in a study of response to subunit inactivated influenza vaccine. TCRdb analysed the RT-PCR reads with MiXCR anew, one entry per CDR3 protein. The top ten hold approximately 10% of the sample, which has about 830,000 distinct CDR3 sequences, about a fifth seen once. The sample here was PBMCs from blood, taken more than 4 days after vaccination. Receptor source: a man aged 45-65 years who received an inactivated influenza vaccine.

This chain joins TRBV6-2 or TRBV6-3 and TRBJ2-1; TRBD2 matches at 7 bases. J was trimmed by 9 bases and V by 6 bases; bases with no gene match: 5. The CDR3 covers 12 residues. Germline loops: CDR1 MNHEY, CDR2 SVGEGT. The CDR3, as DNA: TGTGCCAGCAGGGCGGGACTATCTGAGCAGTTCTTC. Translating gives CASRAGLSEQFF.

The rearrangement joins TRBV10-3 to TRBJ2-1; no clear D gene. Germline-derived CDR1 and CDR2 are ENHRY and SYGVKD. V gave up 1 base and J gave up 5 bases, with 3 bases separating them. The CDR3 has 12 residues. For the CDR3, the DNA is TGTGCCATCAGTGAGTGGGACAATGAGCAGTTCTTC. Amino acids: CAISEWDNEQFF.

The rearrangement links TRBV15 to TRBJ2-7; possibly TRBD1 for D (6 bases). Trimming took 0 bases from V and 2 from J, leaving 11 bases between them. Germline CDR1 is LNHNV and CDR2 is YYDKDF (reference sequence). This CDR3 comprises 15 residues. CDR3 DNA sequence: TGTGCCACCAGCAGAGAAAATACAGGGCCCTACGAGCAGTACTTC. It is translated as CATSRENTGPYEQYF. The full variable domain, completed using reference TRBV15 and TRBJ2-7, is DAMVIQNPRYQVTQFGKPVTLSCSQTLNHNVMYWYQQKSSQAPKLLFHYYDKDFNNEADTPDNFQSRRPNTSFCFLDIRSPGLGDTAMYLCATSRENTGPYEQYFGPGTRLTVT.

The V and J genes are TRBV15 and TRBJ2-4; D perhaps matches TRBD2 (5 bases). This CDR3 contains 17 residues. The V end lost 1 base, the J end lost 4 bases, and 17 bases lay between the germline ends. Germline CDR1 reads LNHNV; CDR2 reads YYDKDF (reference sequence). This chain's CDR3 is CATSRGLTPGGKNIQYF. The CDR3 region has the DNA TGTGCCACCAGCAGAGGACTGACCCCCGGAGGAAAAAACATTCAGTACTTC.

V usage is TRBV11-2 and J usage is TRBJ2-7; 8 bases map to TRBD2. Per germline, CDR1 SGHAT and CDR2 FQNNGV. Trimming removed 1 base from V and 2 bases from J; junction bases left unmatched: 13. This CDR3 is built from 18 residues. The CDR3 sequence: CASSLVGTSPNRAYEQYF. The CDR3 DNA reads as TGTGCCAGCAGCTTAGTGGGGACTAGTCCCAATAGGGCCTACGAGCAGTACTTC.

This clonotype occurred many times. The V and J genes are TRBV6-5 and TRBJ2-5, with D unclear. The germline V gene has CDR1 MNHEY and CDR2 SVGAGI. V lost 4 bases, J lost 2 bases, and 11 bases lay in between. CDR3 length: 14 amino acids. The CDR3 here is CASSSTWGQETQYF. The CDR3 region has the DNA TGTGCCAGCAGTTCCACGTGGGGTCAAGAGACCCAGTACTTC.

The V gene is TRBV9, the J gene TRBJ2-7; D ambiguous. In germline, CDR1 is SGDLS, CDR2 YYNGEE. V shed 0 bases and J shed 0 bases, with 7 bases lying between them. The CDR3 is 14 amino acids. This CDR3 reads CASSVEPSSYEQYF. The CDR3 DNA reads TGTGCCAGCAGCGTAGAACCTAGCTCCTACGAGCAGTACTTC. Full variable domain (outside the CDR3, taken from reference TRBV9 and TRBJ2-7): DSGVTQTPKHLITATGQRVTLRCSPRSGDLSVYWYQQSLDQGLQFLIQYYNGEERAKGNILERFSAQQFPDLHSELNLSSLELGDSALYFCASSVEPSSYEQYFGPGTRLTVT.

This clonotype was recorded many times. V gene TRBV12-3 or TRBV12-4 combines with J gene TRBJ1-1, with a possible D match to TRBD1 (5 bases). V lost 6 bases and J lost 5, with 13 bases in between. The CDR3 runs 13 residues. The chain's CDR3 is CASRTAGGTEAFF. Here the CDR3 DNA reads TGTGCCAGCAGGACAGCGGGGGGAACTGAAGCTTTCTTT.

In its sample, this clonotype was seen a few times. J is TRBJ1-6 and V is TRBV6-1; the D gene is possibly TRBD1 (5 bases). With 7 bases removed from V and 2 bases from J, the gap between germline ends came to 15 bases. This CDR3 is 16 amino acids long. The germline V gene has CDR1 MNHNS and CDR2 SASEGT. The chain's CDR3 is CASTRGGETYNSPLHF. CDR3 DNA: TGTGCCAGCACCCGCGGGGGAGAAACCTATAATTCACCCCTCCACTTT.

The chain uses TRBV10-3 and TRBJ1-5, with D possibly being TRBD1 (6 bases). The CDR3 runs 13 residues. The V end was cut by 6 bases, the J end by 1 base, with 7 bases between. Germline CDR1 ENHRY, CDR2 SYGVKD. CDR3 sequence reads: CAISGQSNQPQHF. The CDR3 bases are TGTGCCATCAGCGGACAGAGCAATCAGCCCCAGCATTTT.

This chain uses TRBV7-8 with TRBJ2-1; TRBD2 agrees at 7 bases. V shed 0 bases, J shed 0 bases, and the junction held 2 bases outside the gene matches. The CDR3 length is 16 residues. CDR1 and CDR2 from the germline V gene are SGHVS and FQNEAQ. The CDR3 DNA reads as TGTGCCAGCAGCTTAGCGAGCGGGGCCTCCTACAATGAGCAGTTCTTC. Residues: CASSLASGASYNEQFF.

Only a few counts were recorded for this clonotype. The chain joins TRBV7-8 to TRBJ2-7; D not certain. The ends were cut back, 6 bases at V and 3 bases at J, with 15 bases in the middle. Germline V gives CDR1 SGHVS, CDR2 FQNEAQ. The CDR3 has 14 residues. This CDR3 is CASRGLGGDYEQYF. DNA of the CDR3: TGTGCCAGCAGAGGCCTGGGCGGCGACTACGAGCAGTACTTC.

This clonotype was counted only a few times. The gene calls are TRBV27 and TRBJ2-1; TRBD1 aligns across 7 bases. The CDR3 spans 13 residues. The germline CDR1 and CDR2 sequences are MNHEY and SMNVEV (reference sequence). The V and J ends lost 7 bases and 8 bases, in that order; junction bases with no gene match: 8. DNA for the CDR3: TGTGCCAGCAACAGACAGGGTGGCCATGAGCAGTTCTTC. As protein: CASNRQGGHEQFF.

The chain couples TRBV20-1 to TRBJ2-3; D possibly corresponds to TRBD2 (5 bases). This CDR3 has 15 residues. CDR1 and CDR2 from the germline V gene are DFQATT and SNEGSKA (reference sequence). V shed 3 bases and J shed 2 bases, with 15 bases lying between them. The DNA of the CDR3 is TGCAGTGCTAGTATCCCTGGGGAGTTCACAGATACGCAGTATTTT. It encodes CSASIPGEFTDTQYF.

The chain uses TRBV7-2 and TRBJ2-5, with D tentatively TRBD1 (5 bases). The CDR3 spans 14 residues. The germline V and J ends were trimmed by 2 bases and 4 bases, with 11 bases remaining between them. The V gene's germline CDR1 is SGHTA and CDR2 FQGNSA. CDR3 bases: TGTGCCAGCAGCTTATTCTTCCAGGGAGAGACCCAGTACTTC. It is translated as CASSLFFQGETQYF.

The rearrangement uses TRBV20-1 and TRBJ2-7; 12 bases map to TRBD2. CDR1 is DFQATT, CDR2 SNEGSKA, per germline (reference sequence). This CDR3 has 15 residues. V shed 5 bases and J 2 bases; nucleotides not matched to a gene: 7. For the CDR3, the DNA is TGCAGTGCTGCCTCCCTAGCGGGAGGGCCCTACGAGCAGTACTTC. This gives the protein CSAASLAGGPYEQYF.

There are a few counts of this clonotype. This chain links TRBV7-9 with TRBJ2-1; no clear D. The CDR3 totals 14 residues. Looked up from germline, CDR1 is SEHNR and CDR2 is FQNEAQ (reference sequence). V was cut by 6 bases and J by 9 bases, with 18 bases left in between. CDR3 loop: CASSDSGPPVEQFF. The DNA for the CDR3 is TGTGCCAGCAGTGATTCCGGGCCGCCAGTTGAGCAGTTCTTC.

The chain combines TRBV6-2 or TRBV6-3 with TRBJ2-1, with 11 positions matching TRBD2. The germline V gene encodes CDR1 MNHEY and CDR2 SVGEGT. The length of the CDR3 is 17 residues. V shed 0 bases, J shed 0 bases, and the junction held 1 base outside the gene matches. CDR3 bases: TGTGCCAGCAGTTACTCCACTAGCGGGAGCTCCTACAATGAGCAGTTCTTC. Its translation: CASSYSTSGSSYNEQFF.

The J gene is TRBJ1-5, the V gene TRBV3-1; D may be TRBD1 (5 bases). Germline CDR1 and CDR2: LGHDT and YNNKEL (reference sequence). CDR3 length equals 14 residues. Trimming removed 2 bases at V and 7 bases at J, with 12 bases between. This CDR3 reads CASSQTLGVQPQHF. The CDR3 region has the DNA TGTGCCAGCAGCCAAACTTTAGGGGTGCAGCCCCAGCATTTT.

This chain connects TRBV7-8 to TRBJ2-7; a possible D gene is TRBD1 (5 bases). From germline, CDR1 is SGHVS and CDR2 FQNEAQ. The V end lost 1 base, the J end lost 6 bases, and 10 bases lay between the germline ends. The CDR3 loop spans 13 amino acids. CDR3 residues: CASSLGPGAEQYF. CDR3 bases: TGTGCCAGCAGCTTAGGTCCTGGGGCCGAGCAGTACTTC.

The sample holds many counts of this clonotype. The chain links TRBV4-3 to TRBJ2-1; the match to TRBD2 covers 13 bases. Trimming at V came to 0 bases and at J to 2 bases, leaving 7 bases not matched to a gene. Germline V gives CDR1 LGHNA, CDR2 YSLEER. CDR3 size: 19 residues. CDR3 bases: TGCGCCAGCAGCCAAGATTCACTAGCGGGAGGGTCCCCCTACAATGAGCAGTTCTTC. Protein: CASSQDSLAGGSPYNEQFF.

The rearrangement uses TRBV20-1 and TRBJ1-1; TRBD1 matches 8 bases. The CDR3 loop spans 16 amino acids. Germline V gene sequence: CDR1 DFQATT, CDR2 SNEGSKA (reference sequence). V shed 7 bases and J 5 bases; nucleotides not matched to a gene: 18. CDR3 sequence (DNA): TGCAGTGTTCTCCCCCCACTCGACAGGGGTAGAACTGAAGCTTTCTTT. Translation: CSVLPPLDRGRTEAFF.

The gene calls are TRBV2 and TRBJ2-1, with 9 bases fitting TRBD2. V shed 3 bases and J 9 bases; nucleotides not matched to a gene: 6. CDR3 length: 14 amino acids. CDR1 is SNHLY, CDR2 FYNNEI, per germline. Here the CDR3 reads CASSDGTSRGEQFF. The CDR3, as DNA: TGTGCCAGCAGTGATGGGACTAGCAGAGGTGAGCAGTTCTTC.

The rearrangement links TRBV6-1 to TRBJ2-1, with 9 bases aligning to TRBD1. Losses at the gene ends were 4 bases for V and 1 base for J; bases not matched to a gene: 8. The CDR3 totals 17 residues. Germline-derived CDR1 and CDR2 are MNHNS and SASEGT. The DNA for the CDR3 is TGTGCCAGCAGTGCCTCCGGGACAGGGAGGTCCTACAATGAGCAGTTCTTC. This codes for CASSASGTGRSYNEQFF.